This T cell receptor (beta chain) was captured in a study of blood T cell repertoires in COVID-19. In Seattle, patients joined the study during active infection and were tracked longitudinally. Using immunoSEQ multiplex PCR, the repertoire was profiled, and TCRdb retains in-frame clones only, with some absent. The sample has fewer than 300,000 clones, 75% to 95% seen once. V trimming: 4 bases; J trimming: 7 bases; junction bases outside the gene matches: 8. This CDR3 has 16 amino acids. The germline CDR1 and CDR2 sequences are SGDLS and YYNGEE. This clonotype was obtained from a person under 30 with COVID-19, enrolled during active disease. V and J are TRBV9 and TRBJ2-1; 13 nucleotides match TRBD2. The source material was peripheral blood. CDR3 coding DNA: TGTGCCAGCAGCTCATATGGGACTAGCGGGACTAATGAGCAGTTCTTC. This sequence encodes CASSSYGTSGTNEQFF.